This is a list of T cell receptor beta chains from one sample in a study of neurological immune-mediated disorders. TCRdb re-analysed the 5' RACE reads in MiXCR, keeping a single row per CDR3 protein. The data show 65,000 to 95,000 distinct CDR3 sequences, 4.5% to 6.5% seen once. Sequenced: PBMCs. The receptor set was obtained from a woman in her twenties or thirties with multiple sclerosis. The CDR3 runs from the conserved cysteine through the conserved F or W. D genes are given only for firm matches. Clone sizes are given selectively: once, few, many, or a class where the clone is expanded.

few	.	TRBV6-5	TRBJ2-1	CASTERGSNEQFF	TGTGCCAGCACCGAACGGGGATCTAATGAGCAGTTCTTC
many	.	TRBV12-3/TRBV12-4	TRBJ1-1	CASSIRNTEAFF	TGTGCCAGCAGTATCAGGAACACTGAAGCTTTCTTT
many	.	TRBV20-1	TRBJ2-1	CSARKGDREQFF	TGCAGTGCTAGAAAGGGTGACAGGGAGCAGTTCTTC
few	.	TRBV5-1	TRBJ2-2	CASSSQGGAGELFF	TGCGCCAGCAGCTCGCAGGGTGGGGCCGGGGAGCTGTTTTTT
many	.	TRBV5-1	TRBJ2-1	CASSLPQGEQFF	TGCGCCAGCAGCTTACCCCAGGGTGAGCAGTTCTTC
few	TRBD2	TRBV5-1	TRBJ2-6	CASSLAGSGGAGANVLTF	TGCGCCAGCAGCTTGGCGGGTAGCGGGGGGGCCGGGGCCAACGTCCTGACTTTC
many	.	TRBV7-2	TRBJ1-2	CASSLTGQYYGYTF	TGTGCCAGCAGCTTAACTGGACAGTACTATGGCTACACCTTC
few	.	TRBV28	TRBJ1-6	CASSPTAFNSTLNF	TGTGCCAGCAGTCCGACGGCATTTAATTCAACCCTCAACTTT
many	.	TRBV5-1	TRBJ2-3	CASSLVGTSTDTQYF	TGCGCCAGCAGCTTGGTTGGGACCTCCACAGATACGCAGTATTTT
many	.	TRBV5-1	TRBJ2-3	CASSSGSGTDTQYF	TGCGCCAGCAGCTCCGGCTCCGGCACAGATACGCAGTATTTT
many	TRBD1	TRBV10-3	TRBJ2-5	CAISGTGLGSQYF	TGTGCCATCTCCGGGACAGGCCTAGGGAGCCAGTACTTC
few	.	TRBV20-1	TRBJ2-1	CSANEAGFYNEQFF	TGCAGTGCTAATGAGGCTGGATTCTACAATGAGCAGTTCTTC
many	.	TRBV5-1	TRBJ2-2	CASSETGELFF	TGCGCCAGCAGTGAAACCGGGGAGCTGTTTTTT
.	TRBD2	TRBV12-3/TRBV12-4	TRBJ2-7	CASSLGGTSLYEQYF	TGTGCCAGCAGTTTAGGGGGGACTAGTTTATACGAGCAGTACTTC
many	.	TRBV20-1	TRBJ1-2	CSAETGIDGYTF	TGCAGTGCAGAAACAGGGATTGATGGCTACACCTTC
many	TRBD2	TRBV20-1	TRBJ2-5	CSAQLAGGSQETQYF	TGCAGTGCTCAACTAGCGGGAGGGTCCCAAGAGACCCAGTACTTC
.	TRBD1	TRBV3-1	TRBJ2-1	CASSQGTGGNEQFF	TGTGCCAGCAGCCAAGGGACAGGGGGCAATGAGCAGTTCTTC
.	.	TRBV20-1	TRBJ1-4	CSAPAAGGREKLFF	TGCAGTGCCCCAGCGGCGGGGGGAAGGGAAAAACTGTTTTTT
many	TRBD2	TRBV20-1	TRBJ2-7	CSARERTSHEQYF	TGCAGTGCTAGAGAAAGGACTAGCCACGAGCAGTACTTC
few	.	TRBV5-6	TRBJ1-2	CASSLWQGKGYGYTF	TGTGCCAGCAGCTTGTGGCAGGGGAAAGGGTATGGCTACACCTTC
many	TRBD2	TRBV7-9	TRBJ2-1	CASSFSGREDEQFF	TGTGCCAGCAGCTTTAGCGGGAGAGAGGATGAGCAGTTCTTC
.	.	TRBV12-2	TRBJ2-1	CASRYLVEQFF	TGTGCAAGTCGCTACCTAGTGGAGCAGTTCTTC
many	TRBD1	TRBV5-1	TRBJ2-1	CASGPPGQGLNEQFF	TGCGCCAGCGGCCCACCGGGACAGGGGTTAAATGAGCAGTTCTTC
many	.	TRBV12-3/TRBV12-4	TRBJ1-1	CASSFRGIGTEAFF	TGTGCCAGCAGTTTCAGGGGTATAGGGACTGAAGCTTTCTTT
many	TRBD2	TRBV27	TRBJ2-1	CASSPSVAGLAGGGNEQFF	TGTGCCAGCAGCCCAAGTGTAGCCGGACTAGCGGGAGGGGGCAATGAGCAGTTCTTC
many	.	TRBV20-1	TRBJ2-3	CSAGGHTDTQYF	TGCAGTGCTGGGGGACACACAGATACGCAGTATTTT
many	.	TRBV20-1	TRBJ2-5	CSAKPGEETQYF	TGCAGTGCTAAACCAGGGGAAGAGACCCAGTACTTC
many	TRBD2	TRBV9	TRBJ2-7	CASSVLSGSFSYEQYF	TGTGCCAGCAGCGTCCTTAGCGGGAGCTTTTCCTACGAGCAGTACTTC
many	.	TRBV5-1	TRBJ1-1	CASRRGRVGATNTEAFF	TGCGCCAGCAGACGCGGACGGGTTGGCGCGACGAACACTGAAGCTTTCTTT
many	TRBD1	TRBV5-6	TRBJ1-4	CASNNRGDEKLFF	TGTGCCAGCAACAACAGGGGGGATGAAAAACTGTTTTTT
few	TRBD1	TRBV18	TRBJ1-4	CASSPDQQGDTGEKLFF	TGTGCCAGCTCACCGGACCAACAGGGGGATACCGGTGAAAAACTGTTTTTT
many	TRBD2	TRBV20-1	TRBJ2-1	CSAREGGVGQSGLYEQFF	TGCAGTGCTAGAGAGGGGGGGGTTGGGCAATCTGGGCTGTATGAGCAGTTCTTC